The T cell receptor (beta chain) under discussion was sequenced for a study of blood T cell repertoires in COVID-19. Study in general: Material from acute and convalescent COVID-19 was sourced from the United States, Italy and Spain. PBMCs, B-cell-depleted T cells, or T cells provided the cDNA or gDNA that made up the material.

Per the original methods: By means of reference gene primer amplification, nucleated cell counts were estimated. This table comes from immunoSEQ multiplex PCR, and its TCRdb copy is limited to in-frame clones, with some not included. The V and J calls and the clone size are those of that table, but D and trimming were determined from the DNA. This sample has approximately 120,000 clones; 70% to 90% occur once, and the top ten carry 18%. The material sequenced was peripheral blood. The sequence came from a woman in her fifties or sixties with acute or convalescent COVID-19.

In DNA form, the CDR3 reads TGTGCCAGTAGTATCCATTTCGGAGGGGAGGGCAATCAGCCCCAGCATTTT. Encoded protein: CASSIHFGGEGNQPQHF. The V call is TRBV19, the J call TRBJ1-5, with a weak D call TRBD1 (5 bases). This CDR3 spans 17 amino acids. From germline, CDR1 is LNHDA and CDR2 SQIVND (reference sequence). V gave up 3 bases and J gave up 2 bases, with 17 bases separating them.